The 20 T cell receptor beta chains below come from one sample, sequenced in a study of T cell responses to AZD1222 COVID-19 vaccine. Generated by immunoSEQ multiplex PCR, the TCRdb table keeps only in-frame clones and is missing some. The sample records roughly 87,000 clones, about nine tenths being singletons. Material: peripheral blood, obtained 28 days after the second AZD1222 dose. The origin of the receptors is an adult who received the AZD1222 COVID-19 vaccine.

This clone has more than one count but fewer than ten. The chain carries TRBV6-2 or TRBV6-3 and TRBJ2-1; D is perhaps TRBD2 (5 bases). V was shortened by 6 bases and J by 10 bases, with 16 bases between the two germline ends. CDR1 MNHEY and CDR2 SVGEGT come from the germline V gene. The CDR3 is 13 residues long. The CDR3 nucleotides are TGTGCCAGCAGCCAGGACTCTCATAGAGAGCAGTTCTTC. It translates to CASSQDSHREQFF.

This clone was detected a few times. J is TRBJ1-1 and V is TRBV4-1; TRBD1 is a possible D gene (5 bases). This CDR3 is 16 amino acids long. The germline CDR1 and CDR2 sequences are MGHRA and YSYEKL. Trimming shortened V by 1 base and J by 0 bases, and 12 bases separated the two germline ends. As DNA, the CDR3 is TGCGCCAGCAGCCAAGGGGGTCTGGGGCTGAACACTGAAGCTTTCTTT. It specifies CASSQGGLGLNTEAFF.

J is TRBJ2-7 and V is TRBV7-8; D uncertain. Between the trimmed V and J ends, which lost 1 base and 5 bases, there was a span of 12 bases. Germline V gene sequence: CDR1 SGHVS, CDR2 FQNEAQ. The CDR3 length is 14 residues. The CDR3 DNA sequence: TGTGCCAGCAGCTTAGTAGGGCAGCTGAACGAGCAGTACTTC. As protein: CASSLVGQLNEQYF.

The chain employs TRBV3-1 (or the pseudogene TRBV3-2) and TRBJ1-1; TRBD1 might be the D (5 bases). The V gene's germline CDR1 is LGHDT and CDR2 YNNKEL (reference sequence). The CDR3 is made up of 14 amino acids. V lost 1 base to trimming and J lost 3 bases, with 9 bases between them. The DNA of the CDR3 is TGTGCCAGCAGCCAAGGGGGCGCGTACACTGAAGCTTTCTTT. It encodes CASSQGGAYTEAFF.

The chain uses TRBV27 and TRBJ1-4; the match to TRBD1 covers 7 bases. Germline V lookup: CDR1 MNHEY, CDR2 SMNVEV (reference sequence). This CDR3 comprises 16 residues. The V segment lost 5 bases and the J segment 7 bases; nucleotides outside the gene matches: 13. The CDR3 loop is CASSIHKTGSGEKLFF. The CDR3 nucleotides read TGTGCCAGCAGTATCCATAAGACAGGGAGTGGTGAAAAACTGTTTTTT.

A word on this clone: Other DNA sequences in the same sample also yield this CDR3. CDR3 amino acids: CASSQGPDSGNTIYF. CDR3 nucleotide sequence: TGTGCCAGCAGCCAAGGCCCCGACTCTGGAAACACCATATATTTT. This chain connects TRBV3-1 (or the pseudogene TRBV3-2) to TRBJ1-3; D is undetermined. Germline assignment: CDR1 LGHDT and CDR2 YNNKEL (reference sequence). V was shortened by 1 base and J by 0 bases, with 7 bases between the two germline ends. The CDR3 totals 15 residues.

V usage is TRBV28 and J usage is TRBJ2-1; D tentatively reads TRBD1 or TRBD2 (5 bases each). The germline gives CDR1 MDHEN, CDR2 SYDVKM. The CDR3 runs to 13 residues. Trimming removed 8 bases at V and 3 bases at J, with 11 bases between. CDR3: CASYGGDYNEQFF. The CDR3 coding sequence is TGTGCCAGCTATGGGGGAGACTACAATGAGCAGTTCTTC.

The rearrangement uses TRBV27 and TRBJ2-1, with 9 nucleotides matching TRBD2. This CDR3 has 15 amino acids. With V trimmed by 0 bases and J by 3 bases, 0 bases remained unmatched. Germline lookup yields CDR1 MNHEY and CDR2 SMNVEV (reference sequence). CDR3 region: CASSLSTSGYNEQFF. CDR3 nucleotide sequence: TGTGCCAGCAGTTTATCGACTAGCGGCTACAATGAGCAGTTCTTC.

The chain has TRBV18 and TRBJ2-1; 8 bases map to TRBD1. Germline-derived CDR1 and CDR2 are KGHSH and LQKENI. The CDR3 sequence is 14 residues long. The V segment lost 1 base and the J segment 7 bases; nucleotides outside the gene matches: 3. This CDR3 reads CASSPLDRGNEQFF. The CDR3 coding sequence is TGTGCCAGCTCACCACTCGACAGGGGTAATGAGCAGTTCTTC.

The DNA for the CDR3 is TGTGCCAGCAGCTGGAGGACAGGCGCGAACACTGAAGCTTTCTTT. Its protein is CASSWRTGANTEAFF. The chain uses TRBV5-4 and TRBJ1-1, with 7 bases lining up with TRBD1. Germline CDR1 SGHNT, CDR2 YYREEE (reference sequence). V was pared by 3 bases and J by 1 base, with 6 bases of the junction left unmatched. The CDR3 sequence is 15 residues long. Combining the CDR3 with reference TRBV5-4 and TRBJ1-1 gives the whole variable domain ETGVTQSPTHLIKTRGQQVTLRCSSQSGHNTVSWYQQALGQGPQFIFQYYREEENGRGNFPPRFSGLQFPNYSSELNVNALELDDSALYLCASSWRTGANTEAFFGQGTRLTVV.

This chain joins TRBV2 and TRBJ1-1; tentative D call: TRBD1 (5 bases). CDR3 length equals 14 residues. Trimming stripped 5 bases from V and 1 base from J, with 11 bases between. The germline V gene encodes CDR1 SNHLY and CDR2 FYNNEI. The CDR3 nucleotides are TGTGCCAGCAGTTCACAGGAATCGAACACTGAAGCTTTCTTT. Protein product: CASSSQESNTEAFF.

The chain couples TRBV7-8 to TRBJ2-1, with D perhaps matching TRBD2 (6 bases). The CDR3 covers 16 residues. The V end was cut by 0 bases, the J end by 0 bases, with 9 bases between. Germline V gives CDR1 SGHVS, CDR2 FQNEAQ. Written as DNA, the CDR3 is TGTGCCAGCAGCTTAGCGAATAGCGGCTCCTACAATGAGCAGTTCTTC. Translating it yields CASSLANSGSYNEQFF.

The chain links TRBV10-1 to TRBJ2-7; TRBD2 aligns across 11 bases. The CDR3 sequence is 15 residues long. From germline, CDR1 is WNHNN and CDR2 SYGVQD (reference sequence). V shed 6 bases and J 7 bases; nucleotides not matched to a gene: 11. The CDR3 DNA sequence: TGCGCCAGCAGCGATATAGCGGGAGGGCCATGGGAGCAGTACTTC. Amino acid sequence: CASSDIAGGPWEQYF.

The DNA for the CDR3 is TGTGCCAGCAGCCGGGGGGGACAGGGGTCGGGTGGCTACACCTTC. Residues: CASSRGGQGSGGYTF. V is TRBV7-6 and J is TRBJ1-2; 10 bases are a match to TRBD1. The ends lost 5 bases at V and 7 bases at J; junction bases unmatched: 10. The germline gives CDR1 SGHVS, CDR2 FNYEAQ. This CDR3 contains 15 residues.

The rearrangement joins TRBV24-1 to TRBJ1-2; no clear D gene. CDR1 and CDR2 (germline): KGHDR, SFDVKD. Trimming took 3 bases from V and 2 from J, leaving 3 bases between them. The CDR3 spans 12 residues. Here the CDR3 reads CATSDTNYGYTF. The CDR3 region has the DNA TGTGCCACCAGTGATACGAACTATGGCTACACCTTC.

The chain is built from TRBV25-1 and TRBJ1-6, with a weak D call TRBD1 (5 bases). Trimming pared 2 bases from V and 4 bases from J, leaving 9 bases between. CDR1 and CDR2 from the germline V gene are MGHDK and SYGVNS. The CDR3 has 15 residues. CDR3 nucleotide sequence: TGTGCCAGCAGTGAAGGCAGGGTGTATAATTCACCCCTCCACTTT. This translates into CASSEGRVYNSPLHF.

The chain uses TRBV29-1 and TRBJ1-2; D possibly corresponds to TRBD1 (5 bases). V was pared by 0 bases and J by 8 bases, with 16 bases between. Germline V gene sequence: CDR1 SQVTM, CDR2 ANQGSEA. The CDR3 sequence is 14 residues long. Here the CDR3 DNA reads TGCAGCGTTGAAGATTTCAGGGATGGAAGCGGCTACACCTTC. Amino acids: CSVEDFRDGSGYTF.

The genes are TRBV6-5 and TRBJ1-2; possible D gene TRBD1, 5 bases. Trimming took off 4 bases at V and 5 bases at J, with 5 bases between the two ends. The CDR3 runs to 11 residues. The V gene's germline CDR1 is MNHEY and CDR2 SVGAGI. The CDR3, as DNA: TGTGCCAGCAGTTCAGGGTATGGCTACACCTTC. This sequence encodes CASSSGYGYTF.

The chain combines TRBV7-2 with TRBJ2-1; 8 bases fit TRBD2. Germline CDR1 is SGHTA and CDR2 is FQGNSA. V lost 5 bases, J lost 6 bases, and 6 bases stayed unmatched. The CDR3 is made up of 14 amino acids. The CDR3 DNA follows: TGTGCCAGCAGCACAGGACTAGCTAGCAATGAGCAGTTCTTC. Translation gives CASSTGLASNEQFF.

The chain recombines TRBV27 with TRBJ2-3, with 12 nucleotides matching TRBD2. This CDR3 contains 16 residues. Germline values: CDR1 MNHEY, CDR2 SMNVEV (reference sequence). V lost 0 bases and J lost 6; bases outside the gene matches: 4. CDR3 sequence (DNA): TGTGCCAGCAGTTTATCGACTAGCGGGAGTACGGATACGCAGTATTTT. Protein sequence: CASSLSTSGSTDTQYF.